These T cell receptor beta chains were read from a single sample in a study of T cells in localized non-small cell lung cancer. Assay: immunoSEQ multiplex PCR; the TCRdb copy retains only in-frame clones and omits some. This table has 90,000 to 95,000 clones, approximately 91% appearing once. Sequenced material: PBMCs, taken before any cancer treatment. Every receptor here comes from a woman between 35 and 75 years old with stage II squamous cell lung carcinoma. Both conserved end residues are part of each CDR3. D genes are given only for firm matches. Size is omitted from some rows. Given values are once, few, many or a class for expanded clones.

clone_size	v_call	j_call	d_call	cdr3_nt	cdr3_aa
.	TRBV7-9	TRBJ1-2	TRBD1	TGTGCCAGCGCCACAGGGGGCTATAGCGACTATGGCTACACCTTC	CASATGGYSDYGYTF
.	TRBV5-6	TRBJ2-7	.	TGTGCCAGCAGCTGGCAGGGGGGGACCGAGCAGTACTTC	CASSWQGGTEQYF
.	TRBV20-1	TRBJ1-1	.	TGCAGTGCTAGAGACTATCTTGAAGCTTTCTTT	CSARDYLEAFF
.	TRBV7-9	TRBJ1-2	.	TGTGCCAGCAGCTCACAGGGAGGGGACTATGGCTACACCTTC	CASSSQGGDYGYTF
.	TRBV11-3	TRBJ2-3	TRBD2	TGTGCCAGCAGCGACCCTAGCGGGGGTTCAGATACGCAGTATTTT	CASSDPSGGSDTQYF
.	TRBV6-5	TRBJ2-7	TRBD1	TGTGCCAGCAGACCCACACAGGGGCCCTACGAGCAGTACTTC	CASRPTQGPYEQYF
.	TRBV6-4	TRBJ2-2	.	TGTGCCAGCACTTGGGAATTCGGCACCGGGGAGCTGTTTTTT	CASTWEFGTGELFF
.	TRBV5-4	TRBJ2-7	.	TGTGCCAGCAGCTTGGAAGGGGTCCCGGCTAGGGAGCAGTACTTC	CASSLEGVPAREQYF
.	TRBV10-3	TRBJ2-3	.	TGTGCCATCAGTGAGTTATTTACTCGATCCCCGTCCTTCGCCGGCACAGATACGCAGTATTTT	CAISELFTRSPSFAGTDTQYF
.	TRBV7-6	TRBJ2-3	TRBD2	TGTGCCAACGGGGGACTAGCGGGGGCGTCTAGCACAGATACGCAGTATTTT	CANGGLAGASSTDTQYF
once	TRBV18	TRBJ2-7	.	TGTGCCAGCTCACCGGGAGCCCAAACCTACGAGCAGTACTTC	CASSPGAQTYEQYF
few	TRBV6-1	TRBJ1-5	.	TGTGCCAGCAGTGAAGGTCACGGATGGGGTCGGCATTTT	CASSEGHGWGRHF
.	TRBV9	TRBJ2-7	.	TGTGCCAGCAGCGGCCAGTCGACTCCAGAGCAGTACTTC	CASSGQSTPEQYF
once	TRBV10-1	TRBJ2-3	TRBD1	TGCGCCAGCAGTGAGTCGACAGGGGTCACAGATACGCAGTATTTT	CASSESTGVTDTQYF
.	TRBV30	TRBJ2-1	TRBD2	TGTGCCTGGAGTGTAAATCGACTAGCGGGAGTATCGCAGTTCTTC	CAWSVNRLAGVSQFF
.	TRBV5-1	TRBJ2-2	.	TGCGCCAGCACAGAGGGGGTCGCCGGGGAGCTGTTTTTT	CASTEGVAGELFF
.	TRBV2	TRBJ2-7	.	TGTGCCAGCACGCAGGGGAACTACGAGCAGTACTTC	CASTQGNYEQYF
.	TRBV4-1	TRBJ1-1	TRBD1	TGCGCCAGCAGCCAGGCACAGGGGACCGGCACTGAAGCTTTCTTT	CASSQAQGTGTEAFF
.	TRBV6-1	TRBJ2-7	.	TGTGCCAGCAGCCGAAGTTCGGAAGCCTACGAGCAGTACTTC	CASSRSSEAYEQYF
.	TRBV27	TRBJ1-1	.	TGTGCCAGCAGTTTCCGGCAGGGCATGAGGAACACTGAAGCTTTCTTT	CASSFRQGMRNTEAFF
once	TRBV15	TRBJ2-5	TRBD1	TGTGCCACCAGCAGAGGGGACAGGGGTTCCCAAGAGACCCAGTACTTC	CATSRGDRGSQETQYF
once	TRBV4-1	TRBJ1-2	TRBD1	TGCGCCAGCAGCCAAGGGCCCAAGGACAGGGTGGGATATGGCTACACCTTC	CASSQGPKDRVGYGYTF
.	TRBV7-2	TRBJ1-5	.	TGTGCCAGCAGCTTAGTTGGGGGAAACAATCAGCCCCAGCATTTT	CASSLVGGNNQPQHF
.	TRBV14	TRBJ1-1	TRBD1	TGTGCCAGCAGCCAAAGACAGGGGGCCATGAACACTGAAGCTTTCTTT	CASSQRQGAMNTEAFF
.	TRBV6-5	TRBJ2-2	.	TGTGCCAGCAGGTCTCACGGATCCGAATACGGGGAGCTGTTTTTT	CASRSHGSEYGELFF
.	TRBV4-2	TRBJ2-5	.	TGTGCCAGCAGCCAAGAGGGGGGCCCGGGGGAGACCCAGTACTTC	CASSQEGGPGETQYF
.	TRBV2	TRBJ1-4	.	TGTGCCGGCCCGGCCAGGTCTAATGAAAAACTGTTTTTT	CAGPARSNEKLFF
few	TRBV5-1	TRBJ1-1	.	TGCGCCAGCCAAAGGGGCACTGAAGCTTTCTTT	CASQRGTEAFF
.	TRBV18	TRBJ1-1	.	TGTGCCAGCTCCCCCACTTGGGGGGAGGGCACTGAAGCTTTCTTT	CASSPTWGEGTEAFF
.	TRBV6-5	TRBJ2-7	.	TGTGCCAGCAGTTACAAGGCAGCGGTACTCTACGAGCAGTACTTC	CASSYKAAVLYEQYF
once	TRBV28	TRBJ1-3	TRBD1	TGTGCCAGCAGTGCAGGGGGCGCGGGGGGAAACACCATATATTTT	CASSAGGAGGNTIYF
.	TRBV28	TRBJ1-5	.	TGTGCCAGCAGTTTATTGAGTCCAAATCAGCCCCAGCATTTT	CASSLLSPNQPQHF
.	TRBV18	TRBJ2-2	TRBD1	TGTGCCAGCTCGGGGACAGGGGGAACCAACACCGGGGAGCTGTTTTTT	CASSGTGGTNTGELFF
.	TRBV2	TRBJ2-1	TRBD2	TGTGCCACCGGGGGGGCCTTCAATGAGCAGTTCTTC	CATGGAFNEQFF
once	TRBV11-1	TRBJ1-4	.	TGTGCCAGCAGCTTAGGTGGGACCGCCGATGAAAAACTGTTTTTT	CASSLGGTADEKLFF
.	TRBV6-1	TRBJ2-3	.	TGTGCCAGCAGAGAAGACAGCACTAGCACAGATACGCAGTATTTT	CASREDSTSTDTQYF
.	TRBV10-3	TRBJ2-1	.	TGTGCCATCACCCAACGAGCGGGTGAGCAGTTCTTC	CAITQRAGEQFF
.	TRBV28	TRBJ1-2	TRBD1	TGTGCCAGCAGACAGGGGGCTGGCTACACCTTC	CASRQGAGYTF
.	TRBV19	TRBJ2-1	TRBD2	TGTGCCAGTAGTATCGTGCGGGGGGGGCACGATGAGCAGTTCTTC	CASSIVRGGHDEQFF
.	TRBV11-1	TRBJ2-3	.	TGTGCCAGCAGCGTTTCGGACCATACGCAGTATTTT	CASSVSDHTQYF
.	TRBV28	TRBJ2-7	.	TGTGCCAGCTCGGACAGTTTTTGGGAGCAGTACTTC	CASSDSFWEQYF
.	TRBV9	TRBJ2-1	.	TGTGCCAGCAGCACCCGGTTCCGGGCCAATGAGCAGTTCTTC	CASSTRFRANEQFF
.	TRBV11-2	TRBJ1-3	.	TGTGCCAGCAGCTTACTGGGAGGAAACACCATATATTTT	CASSLLGGNTIYF
.	TRBV19	TRBJ2-7	.	TGTGCCAGTAGTATAGGAGAGTCCTACGAGCAGTACTTC	CASSIGESYEQYF
.	TRBV5-1	TRBJ1-5	.	TGCGCCAGCAGCTTGGGCCGTAACGGCAATCAGCCCCAGCATTTT	CASSLGRNGNQPQHF
.	TRBV7-6	TRBJ2-1	.	TGTGCCAGCAGCCCGAAAGAAGGGGCCGGGCAGTTCTTC	CASSPKEGAGQFF
.	TRBV7-9	TRBJ2-3	TRBD2	TGTGCCAGCAGCTACCCTCGCGGGGGGGTTCGTACAGATACGCAGTATTTT	CASSYPRGGVRTDTQYF
.	TRBV27	TRBJ2-7	TRBD2	TGTGCCAGCATGGCTAGCGGGAGCTCCTACGAGCAGTACTTC	CASMASGSSYEQYF
.	TRBV4-2	TRBJ1-2	.	TGTGCCAGCAGCCAAGAGGGGGGGGCTCGGGCGAGGTACACCTTC	CASSQEGGARARYTF
.	TRBV5-1	TRBJ1-5	.	TGCGCCAGCAGCTTGTCGCCCACCCCGGGCCAGCCCCAGCATTTT	CASSLSPTPGQPQHF
.	TRBV5-4	TRBJ1-2	.	TGTGCCAGCAGCCCCGCGGGGACTGCCCGAGGGAGTGGCTACACCTTC	CASSPAGTARGSGYTF
.	TRBV19	TRBJ2-1	.	TGTGCCAGTAGTATAAACTCCCCAGGATCTATTATCGGTAATGAGCAGTTCTTC	CASSINSPGSIIGNEQFF